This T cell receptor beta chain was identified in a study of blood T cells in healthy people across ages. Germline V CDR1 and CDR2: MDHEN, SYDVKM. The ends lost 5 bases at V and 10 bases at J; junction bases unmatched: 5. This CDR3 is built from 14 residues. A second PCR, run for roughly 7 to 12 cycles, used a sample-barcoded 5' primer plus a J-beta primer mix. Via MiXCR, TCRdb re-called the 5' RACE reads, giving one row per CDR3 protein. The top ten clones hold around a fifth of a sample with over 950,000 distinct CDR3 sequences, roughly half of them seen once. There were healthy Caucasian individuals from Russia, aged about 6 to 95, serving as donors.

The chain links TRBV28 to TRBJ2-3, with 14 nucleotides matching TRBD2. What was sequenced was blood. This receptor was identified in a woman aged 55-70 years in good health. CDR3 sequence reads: CASSQTSGRAAQYF. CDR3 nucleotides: TGTGCCAGCAGTCAGACTAGCGGGAGGGCTGCGCAGTATTTT.